This is a list of T cell receptor beta chains from one sample in a study of blood T cell repertoires in COVID-19. Profiling relied on immunoSEQ multiplex PCR, and the TCRdb table lists in-frame clones only, not all of them. The sample shows around 150,000 clones, just under 85% of them seen only once. The source material was PBMCs or T cells enriched from blood (not recorded which). The origin of the receptors is a woman aged 50 to 60 with acute COVID-19. The CDR3 runs from the conserved cysteine through the conserved F or W. A D gene is named only where the DNA matches it firmly. Size tells how often a clone was seen (once, few, many) or the class of an expanded clone, and some rows leave it out.

TGTGCCAGCAGCGTCAGCCGGACAGCGTATAATTCACCCCTCCACTTT | CASSVSRTAYNSPLHF | NA | TRBJ1-6 | NA | TRBV9
TGCGCCAGCAGCCAAGATCTGGGGACAGGGGCTCTGGTAGCGGTGTTC | CASSQDLGTGALVAVF | TRBD1 | TRBJ2-7 | NA | TRBV4-3
TGTGCTAGCAGCCCTGTGTCGGGTGGTAGTGAGCAGTTCTTC | CASSPVSGGSEQFF | NA | TRBJ2-1 | NA | TRBV7-7
TGTGCCAGTACAGGCTCTGGGGCCAACGTCCTGACTTTC | CASTGSGANVLTF | NA | TRBJ2-6 | NA | TRBV2
TGTGCCAGCAGCACCCGACAGGGGAGGTCGACAGATACGCAGTATTTT | CASSTRQGRSTDTQYF | TRBD1 | TRBJ2-3 | NA | TRBV7-9
TGTGCTAGTGGTTTCTTCCCAGGGTACACTGAAGCTTTCTTT | CASGFFPGYTEAFF | NA | TRBJ1-1 | NA | TRBV12-5
TGTGCCAGCAGCTTAACTTCTCTCCCCGGGGGGAATGAGCAGTTCTTC | CASSLTSLPGGNEQFF | TRBD2 | TRBJ2-1 | NA | TRBV7-3
TGTGCCAGCAGCTTGTGGGGGACAGGGGGATTGTATGGCTACACCTTC | CASSLWGTGGLYGYTF | TRBD1 | TRBJ1-2 | NA | TRBV5-6
TGTGCCAGCAGTGAATATGCGGGAAACACCATATATTTT | CASSEYAGNTIYF | NA | TRBJ1-3 | NA | TRBV25-1
TGTGCCAGCAGCTTCGGGTCGATCTCTGGGGCCAACGTCCTGACTTTC | CASSFGSISGANVLTF | NA | TRBJ2-6 | NA | TRBV5-5
TGTGCCAGCAGCAAAGGTAGCGGGATGGACACCGGGGAGCTGTTTTTT | CASSKGSGMDTGELFF | TRBD2 | TRBJ2-2 | once | TRBV7-6
TGTGCCAGCCGGGGGGAGACTAGCGGAAGTTGGACCCAGTACTTC | CASRGETSGSWTQYF | TRBD2 | TRBJ2-5 | NA | TRBV6-5
TGCGCCAGCAGGGAAACAGGGGGCCGAGGCGAGCAGTACTTC | CASRETGGRGEQYF | TRBD1 | TRBJ2-7 | NA | TRBV10-2
TGCAGTGCCCCCTTCACAGATACGCAGTATTTT | CSAPFTDTQYF | NA | TRBJ2-3 | NA | TRBV20-1
TGTGCCAGCAGCTTGGGGGCAGTTAGCAATCAGCCCCAGCATTTT | CASSLGAVSNQPQHF | NA | TRBJ1-5 | NA | TRBV5-6
TGTGCCAGCAGCGTAGAGTCGGGGGGCAGTGTCAGCTATGGCTACACCTTC | CASSVESGGSVSYGYTF | NA | TRBJ1-2 | NA | TRBV9
TGTGCCAGCAGCTTGTTAGGGGGCGGATCTGAAGCTTTCTTT | CASSLLGGGSEAFF | TRBD1 | TRBJ1-1 | NA | TRBV7-8
TGTGCCTGGAGTCTGACAGGGAGTACGGTGGGCGAGCAGTACTTC | CAWSLTGSTVGEQYF | TRBD1 | TRBJ2-7 | NA | TRBV30
TGTGCCAGCAGCCTCGGTTGGAGATCGAACACCGGGGAGCTGTTTTTT | CASSLGWRSNTGELFF | NA | TRBJ2-2 | NA | TRBV13
TGTGCCAGCAGGCTAATTCCGGGACTAGCCATTAATGAGCAGTTCTTC | CASRLIPGLAINEQFF | TRBD2 | TRBJ2-1 | NA | TRBV27
TGTGCCAGTAGTGGGACATTGGGCACTGAAGCTTTCTTT | CASSGTLGTEAFF | NA | TRBJ1-1 | once | TRBV19
TGTGCCAGCAGCACCCCCGGGACAGGGACCGGTGAAAAACTGTTTTTT | CASSTPGTGTGEKLFF | TRBD1 | TRBJ1-4 | NA | TRBV9
TGTGCCAGTACTCCTCTCCCAGGGGCTGACACTGAAGCTTTCTTT | CASTPLPGADTEAFF | NA | TRBJ1-1 | NA | TRBV19
TGTGCCAGTAGGAAGACAGAAAATCAGCCCCAGCATTTT | CASRKTENQPQHF | NA | TRBJ1-5 | NA | TRBV19
TGTGCCAGCACAGGACAGGGCCATGAGCAGTTCTTC | CASTGQGHEQFF | TRBD1 | TRBJ2-1 | NA | TRBV11-2
TGTGCCAGCAGCTTAGTGGGCCTCAGCTCTGGGGCCAACGTCCTGACTTTC | CASSLVGLSSGANVLTF | NA | TRBJ2-6 | NA | TRBV11-2
TGCGCCAGCAGCAGTGGAGAGAAAGGCGAAAAACTGTTTTTT | CASSSGEKGEKLFF | NA | TRBJ1-4 | once | TRBV5-1